These 24 T cell receptor beta chains originate from one sample sequenced in a study of T-cell reconstitution after alpha-beta-depleted transplantation in children (dated by TCRdb to between 2015 and 2016). The intended sense of this specimen's treatment or condition label: allogeneic hematopoietic cell transplantation with graft depleted of TCRalphabeta T cells and CD19 B cells. The protocol used for the library was PCR. The listed sequencing device is Illumina HiSeq 2500. TCR libraries were prepared with molecular barcoding, using unique molecular identifiers to normalize TCRbeta repertoire quantification. TCRdb trimmed the raw reads at Q25, called clones with MiXCR and kept productive beta chains. Identical CDR3 proteins give one entry, which carries the most common genes and DNA. The table for this sample lists approximately 500,000 distinct CDR3 sequences; more than 9% of them were counted only once. Around 2% of the sample comes from the top ten.

Sequenced here: PBMCs, sampled before TCRalphabeta/CD19-depleted stem cell transplant. These receptors were taken from a child aged 2-15 years with inherited bone marrow failure, due to receive a stem cell transplant.

This clonotype was recorded many times. The chain links TRBV10-3 to TRBJ2-7, with 8 positions matching TRBD2. V lost 10 bases to trimming and J lost 3 bases; unmatched junction nucleotides: 11. The CDR3 contains 14 residues. The germline V gene has CDR1 ENHRY and CDR2 SYGVKD. The CDR3 protein is CATRDGAGGYEQYF. The CDR3 coding sequence is TGTGCCACCAGAGACGGGGCGGGAGGCTACGAGCAGTACTTC.

Notes on this clonotype: This may come from a read error, since a much larger clone is one base off. The genes are TRBV6-2 or TRBV6-3 and TRBJ2-7; D gene ambiguous. The CDR3 runs to 14 residues. V lost 5 bases to trimming and J lost 2 bases, with 13 bases between them. From germline, CDR1 is MNHEY and CDR2 SVGEGT. This chain's CDR3 is CASSRSPSPYEQYF. CDR3 DNA sequence: TGTGCCAGCAGTCGTAGCCCTAGTCCCTACGAGCAGTACTTC.

This clonotype has at least ten counts. The J gene is TRBJ2-7, the V gene TRBV7-2, with D maybe TRBD2 (5 bases). The CDR3 runs to 15 residues. Trimming stripped 3 bases from V and 2 bases from J, with 14 bases between. Germline V gene sequence: CDR1 SGHTA, CDR2 FQGNSA. As DNA, the CDR3 is TGTGCCAGCAGCTTTGACCGGCCGGGGACCTACGAGCAGTACTTC. This translates into CASSFDRPGTYEQYF.

This clonotype has ten or more counts. The chain has TRBV25-1 and TRBJ1-2; D call uncertain. The CDR3 contains 13 residues. V dropped 5 bases and J dropped 7 bases, with 14 bases sitting between them. The germline V gene encodes CDR1 MGHDK and CDR2 SYGVNS. The chain's CDR3 is CASSSLPGGGYTF. CDR3 coding DNA: TGTGCCAGCAGTTCTTTGCCAGGAGGTGGCTACACCTTC.

This clonotype occurred a few times. The CDR3 protein is CSARDGEGNQPQHF. The DNA for the CDR3 is TGCAGTGCTAGAGATGGGGAGGGCAATCAGCCCCAGCATTTT. This chain joins TRBV20-1 and TRBJ1-5, with D hard to call. CDR3 size: 14 residues. The germline gives CDR1 DFQATT, CDR2 SNEGSKA (reference sequence). Trimming left V 0 bases short and J 2 bases short, with 8 bases between.

This clonotype was picked up many times. V usage is TRBV4-2 and J usage is TRBJ2-2, with 7 bases identical to TRBD2. V shed 0 bases and J 7 bases; nucleotides not matched to a gene: 17. The CDR3 length is 19 residues. Germline V gene data show CDR1 as LGHNA and CDR2 as YNFKEQ. CDR3 sequence (DNA): TGTGCCAGCAGCCAAGATCCCCAAACACTAGCGCCCTTTAGCGGGGAGCTGTTTTTT. It yields the protein CASSQDPQTLAPFSGELFF.

This clonotype has ten or more counts. The genes are TRBV10-3 and TRBJ2-5, with a weak D call TRBD2 (6 bases). The V gene lost 4 bases and the J gene lost 3 bases, with 12 bases spanning the gap. Germline lookup yields CDR1 ENHRY and CDR2 SYGVKD. CDR3 length equals 14 residues. The CDR3 loop reads CAISASSAKETQYF. CDR3 nucleotide sequence: TGTGCCATCAGTGCGTCTAGCGCGAAAGAGACCCAGTACTTC.

This clonotype was observed many times. This rearrangement joins TRBV27 to TRBJ2-7; D gene unclear. V dropped 10 bases and J dropped 7 bases, with 17 bases sitting between them. Per the germline V gene, CDR1 is MNHEY and CDR2 is SMNVEV (reference sequence). CDR3 size: 12 residues. Here the CDR3 reads CAILPRVLEQYF. CDR3 bases: TGTGCCATCTTACCCCGGGTGTTGGAGCAGTACTTC.

The rearrangement uses TRBV30 and TRBJ2-1; possibly TRBD1 or TRBD2 for D (5 bases each). Trimming shortened V by 4 bases and J by 7 bases, and 17 bases separated the two germline ends. Germline V gene sequence: CDR1 GTSNPN, CDR2 SVGIG (reference sequence). The CDR3 runs to 14 residues. The CDR3 loop is CAWTLNLGENEQFF. CDR3 DNA: TGTGCCTGGACTCTCAACCTAGGGGAGAATGAGCAGTTCTTC.

V gene TRBV4-3 combines with J gene TRBJ1-1, with D uncertain. Germline V gene lookup returns CDR1 LGHNA and CDR2 YSLEER. The CDR3 runs 17 residues. V gave up 0 bases and J gave up 0 bases, with 14 bases separating them. The CDR3 loop is CASSQDTKGSLNTEAFF. In DNA form, the CDR3 reads TGCGCCAGCAGCCAAGATACTAAAGGGTCCTTGAACACTGAAGCTTTCTTT.

This clonotype was detected ten times or more. The V and J genes are TRBV12-3 or TRBV12-4 and TRBJ2-2, with D unresolved. V shed 7 bases and J shed 6 bases, with 9 bases lying between them. The CDR3 sequence is 12 residues long. CDR3 amino acids: CASNPWAGELFF. CDR3 DNA: TGTGCCAGCAACCCTTGGGCCGGGGAGCTGTTTTTT.

Ten or more counts support this clonotype. The chain uses TRBV27 and TRBJ2-5; 7 bases are shared with TRBD1. Germline V CDR1 and CDR2: MNHEY, SMNVEV (reference sequence). V lost 6 bases to trimming and J lost 2 bases; unmatched junction nucleotides: 3. The CDR3 length is 13 residues. CDR3: CASRRGHQETQYF. As DNA, the CDR3 is TGTGCCAGCAGAAGGGGGCATCAAGAGACCCAGTACTTC.

This clonotype was observed at least ten times. V usage is TRBV2 and J usage is TRBJ2-7; 8 positions match TRBD1. In germline, CDR1 is SNHLY, CDR2 FYNNEI. Trimming removed 6 bases from V and 0 bases from J; junction bases left unmatched: 4. CDR3 size: 14 residues. CDR3 sequence reads: CASRWDRYSYEQYF. CDR3 nucleotide sequence: TGTGCCAGCAGGTGGGACAGGTACTCCTACGAGCAGTACTTC.

There are many counts of this clonotype. The chain couples TRBV5-1 to TRBJ2-5; 8 nucleotides line up with TRBD2. Germline-derived CDR1 and CDR2 are SGHRS and YFSETQ. This CDR3 has 14 residues. V was clipped by 0 bases and J by 5 bases; unmatched bases: 3. The CDR3 nucleotides are TGCGCCAGCAGCTTGGCTAGCGGGTCGGAGACCCAGTACTTC. Amino acid sequence: CASSLASGSETQYF. The variable domain in full, with the rest retrieved from reference TRBV5-1 and TRBJ2-5, is KAGVTQTPRYLIKTRGQQVTLSCSPISGHRSVSWYQQTPGQGLQFLFEYFSETQRNKGNFPGRFSGRQFSNSRSEMNVSTLELGDSALYLCASSLASGSETQYFGPGTRLLVL.

This clonotype showed up many times. The V call is TRBV24-1, the J call TRBJ2-5; D is ambiguous. The CDR3 contains 14 residues. V lost 2 bases to trimming and J lost 1 base, with 7 bases between them. CDR1 KGHDR and CDR2 SFDVKD come from the germline V gene. DNA of the CDR3: TGTGCCACCAGTGATTCGACATTCCAAGAGACCCAGTACTTC. It encodes CATSDSTFQETQYF.

This clonotype was detected a few times. The chain is built from TRBV6-5 and TRBJ1-2, with TRBD1 matching 7 bases. With V trimmed by 3 bases and J by 2 bases, 15 bases remained unmatched. There are 18 residues in the CDR3. Germline lookup yields CDR1 MNHEY and CDR2 SVGAGI. CDR3 loop: CASSYVGQDPFINYGYTF. The CDR3 DNA is TGTGCCAGCAGTTATGTCGGACAGGACCCGTTTATCAACTATGGCTACACCTTC.

This clonotype has a count of ten or more. This chain links TRBV13 with TRBJ2-7, with D possibly TRBD1 on 6 matching bases. Germline CDR1 PRHDT, CDR2 FYEKMQ (reference sequence). Trimming left V 5 bases short and J 2 bases short, with 13 bases between. The CDR3 is made up of 14 amino acids. The CDR3, as DNA: TGTGCCAGCAGCCTGGGGGCAAGAGCCTACGAGCAGTACTTC. It translates to CASSLGARAYEQYF.

This chain links TRBV7-6 with TRBJ2-3, with D possibly being TRBD1 (5 bases). The CDR3 has 13 residues. Trimming stripped 8 bases from V and 6 bases from J, with 15 bases between. Germline lookup yields CDR1 SGHVS and CDR2 FNYEAQ. The CDR3 loop reads CASQTLRQDTQYF. The CDR3 nucleotides read TGTGCCAGCCAAACCCTACGACAGGATACGCAGTATTTT. The full variable domain, its missing parts supplied by reference TRBV7-6 and TRBJ2-3, is GAGVSQSPRYKVTKRGQDVALRCDPISGHVSLYWYRQALGQGPEFLTYFNYEAQQDKSGLPNDRFSAERPEGSISTLTIQRTEQRDSAMYRCASQTLRQDTQYFGPGTRLTVL.

This clonotype has a handful of counts. This chain joins TRBV12-3 or TRBV12-4 and TRBJ1-1; 9 bases map to TRBD1. V trimming: 5 bases; J trimming: 12 bases; junction bases outside the gene matches: 10. This CDR3 region has 13 residues. CDR3 sequence (DNA): TGTGCCAGCAGTATCGGCGGGACAGGGAAGACTTTCTTT. Translating gives CASSIGGTGKTFF.

This clonotype was observed a handful of times. This sequence joins TRBV25-1 and TRBJ1-6; D gene uncertain. The CDR3 totals 12 residues. V was cut by 1 base and J by 9 bases, with 4 bases left in between. Germline V CDR1 and CDR2: MGHDK, SYGVNS. In nucleotides, the CDR3 is TGTGCCAGCAGTGAATCAGCTTCACCCCTCCACTTT. Translating it yields CASSESASPLHF.

This clonotype was seen at least ten times. The CDR3 loop reads CASLGQGSYQETQYF. The CDR3 DNA is TGTGCCAGCCTAGGTCAGGGGAGCTACCAAGAGACCCAGTACTTC. The chain links TRBV28 to TRBJ2-5; TRBD1 might be the D (6 bases). The CDR3 has 15 residues. V was trimmed by 8 bases and J by 0 bases, leaving 16 bases between them. Germline loops: CDR1 MDHEN, CDR2 SYDVKM.

In its sample, this clonotype was seen many times. The rearrangement joins TRBV28 to TRBJ2-1; 8 bases are a match to TRBD1. Per the germline V gene, CDR1 is MDHEN and CDR2 is SYDVKM. This CDR3 is 16 amino acids long. V shed 5 bases and J 2 bases; nucleotides not matched to a gene: 8. The CDR3 coding sequence is TGTGCCAGCAGTCCCGGACAGGGAACCCCCTACAATGAGCAGTTCTTC. This sequence encodes CASSPGQGTPYNEQFF.

In this sample, this clonotype turned up a few times. The gene calls are TRBV4-1 and TRBJ2-7; 8 nucleotides agree with TRBD1. V lost 4 bases, J lost 6 bases, and 8 bases stayed unmatched. CDR1 and CDR2 (germline): MGHRA, YSYEKL. The CDR3 sequence is 14 residues long. DNA for the CDR3: TGCGCCAGCAGCCCTAGGACAGGGAGAAGCGAGCAGTACTTC. Amino acids: CASSPRTGRSEQYF.

This clonotype was observed many times. This rearrangement joins TRBV5-6 to TRBJ2-5; perhaps D is TRBD1 or TRBD2 (5 bases each). The CDR3 is 16 amino acids. Germline CDR1 and CDR2: SGHDT and YYEEEE. V was shortened by 1 base and J by 1 base, with 14 bases between the two germline ends. CDR3 sequence reads: CASSLLFGAPQETQYF. The DNA for the CDR3 is TGTGCCAGCAGCTTGCTTTTCGGGGCCCCCCAAGAGACCCAGTACTTC.